Each of the 3 T cell receptor beta chains below was sequenced from the same sample in a study of T cell repertoires in cytomegalovirus infection. Their cognate antigens are unknown. Each CDR3 protein is one row after TCRdb ran MiXCR on the reads. Among under 90,000 distinct CDR3 sequences listed, 20% to 25% were seen once. The sequencing input was PBMCs, sequenced either directly or after in vitro stimulation (not recorded which). The receptors come from a human donor in good health (CMV status not recorded). Some clones in this sample may be carry-over from other donors' samples.

This clonotype was detected a few times. V and J are TRBV6-2 or TRBV6-3 and TRBJ2-7; 11 bases match TRBD2. Germline assignment: CDR1 MNHEY and CDR2 SVGEGT. Losses at the gene ends were 7 bases for V and 4 bases for J; bases not matched to a gene: 3. This CDR3 has 13 amino acids. The CDR3 bases are TGTGCCAGCAAGGGACTAGCGGAGTACGAGCAGTACTTC. This sequence encodes CASKGLAEYEQYF.

Only a few counts were recorded for this clonotype. The V call is TRBV11-2, the J call TRBJ2-3; D unclear. This CDR3 is 16 amino acids long. The ends were cut back, 7 bases at V and 0 bases at J, with 17 bases in the middle. Germline values: CDR1 SGHAT, CDR2 FQNNGV. The CDR3 spells CASTRSIEPSTDTQYF. In DNA, the CDR3 is TGTGCCAGCACCCGATCGATTGAACCCAGCACAGATACGCAGTATTTT. Looking up the rest from reference TRBV11-2 and TRBJ2-3 gives the full variable domain: EAGVAQSPRYKIIEKRQSVAFWCNPISGHATLYWYQQILGQGPKLLIQFQNNGVVDDSQLPKDRFSAERLKGVDSTLKIQPAKLEDSAVYLCASTRSIEPSTDTQYFGPGTRLTVL.

This clonotype came up many times. V usage is TRBV7-2 and J usage is TRBJ1-2; no reliable D call. V was trimmed by 1 base and J by 7 bases, leaving 13 bases between them. The CDR3 is 14 amino acids. Looked up from germline, CDR1 is SGHTA and CDR2 is FQGNSA. The CDR3 nucleotides are TGTGCCAGCAGCTTAGAATCCTGGCAGACTGGCTACACCTTC. It is translated as CASSLESWQTGYTF. Full variable domain (missing parts from reference TRBV7-2 and TRBJ1-2): GAGVSQSPSNKVTEKGKDVELRCDPISGHTALYWYRQSLGQGLEFLIYFQGNSAPDKSGLPSDRFSAERTGGSVSTLTIQRTQQEDSAVYLCASSLESWQTGYTFGSGTRLTVV.